Listed here is a single T cell receptor (beta chain). Its antigen remains unknown. Some clones are missing from TCRdb's copy, which holds only in-frame ones; the method was immunoSEQ multiplex PCR. The sample records 110,000 to 150,000 clones, 85% to 90% being singletons. This specimen belongs to a study of T cell responses to AZD1222 COVID-19 vaccine. Study-wide findings and caveats: Spike-specific TCR breadth and depth both grew after two AZD1222 doses.

This CDR3 contains 13 residues. Per germline, CDR1 GTSNPN and CDR2 SVGIG (reference sequence). V lost 4 bases and J lost 5, with 12 bases in between. Sequencing was performed on peripheral blood, taken on day 0 of AZD1222 vaccination. This sequence joins TRBV30 and TRBJ1-5, with a weak D call TRBD1 (5 bases). The sequence was obtained from an adult in good health. CDR3 sequence: CAWKGQGHQPQHF. CDR3 nucleotide sequence: TGTGCCTGGAAGGGGCAGGGACATCAGCCCCAGCATTTT.